This T cell receptor beta chain was identified during a study of glioma-infiltrating T cells. Overall study findings and caveats: Only very few CDR3 sequences appeared in both tissue and blood.

The iRepertoire nested amplicon-rescue multiplex PCR amplified TCR alpha and beta CDR3s from RNA. TCRdb re-called the multiplex PCR reads through MiXCR, storing one row per CDR3 protein. The sample holds 100,000 to 150,000 distinct CDR3 sequences, roughly 25% seen once. This clonotype was recorded at least ten times. Its antigen is not identified. V was clipped by 0 bases and J by 7 bases, with 21 bases between them. The CDR3 totals 16 residues. Germline loops: CDR1 DFQATT, CDR2 SNEGSKA (reference sequence). The sample consisted of glioma tissue, nonneoplastic brain tissue, or PBMCs (not recorded which). This chain uses TRBV20-1 with TRBJ2-5; D could derive from TRBD1 or TRBD2 (6 bases each). The sequence was collected from a human donor with low-grade glioma or glioblastoma, undergoing nonglioma brain surgery, or in good health (not recorded which). The CDR3 DNA is TGCAGTGCTAGAGATACGGGGGCGCTTCTATCGGGGACCCAGTACTTC. As protein: CSARDTGALLSGTQYF.